This T cell receptor beta chain was found in a study of blood T cell repertoires in COVID-19. As for the study in general: T cells, B-cell-depleted T cells, or PBMCs supplied cDNA or gDNA.

As processed by the authors: The authors estimated nucleated cell counts from reference gene primer amplification. TCRdb's copy holds only in-frame clones and misses some; the assay was immunoSEQ multiplex PCR. That table supplies the V and J calls and clone size; D and trimming were determined from the DNA. The data hold 60,000 to 90,000 clones, with roughly 89% observed a single time. Per germline, CDR1 MNHEY and CDR2 SMNVEV (reference sequence). V lost 0 bases and J lost 10, with 13 bases in between. The CDR3 sequence is 15 residues long. This sequence was found in a man aged 50 to 59 with acute or convalescent COVID-19. Sequencing was carried out using peripheral blood. The rearrangement joins TRBV27 to TRBJ1-6, with a tentative D call TRBD1 (5 bases). The CDR3 here is CASSLSPQRGSPLHF. Here the CDR3 DNA reads TGTGCCAGCAGTTTATCCCCTCAAAGGGGATCACCCCTCCACTTT.